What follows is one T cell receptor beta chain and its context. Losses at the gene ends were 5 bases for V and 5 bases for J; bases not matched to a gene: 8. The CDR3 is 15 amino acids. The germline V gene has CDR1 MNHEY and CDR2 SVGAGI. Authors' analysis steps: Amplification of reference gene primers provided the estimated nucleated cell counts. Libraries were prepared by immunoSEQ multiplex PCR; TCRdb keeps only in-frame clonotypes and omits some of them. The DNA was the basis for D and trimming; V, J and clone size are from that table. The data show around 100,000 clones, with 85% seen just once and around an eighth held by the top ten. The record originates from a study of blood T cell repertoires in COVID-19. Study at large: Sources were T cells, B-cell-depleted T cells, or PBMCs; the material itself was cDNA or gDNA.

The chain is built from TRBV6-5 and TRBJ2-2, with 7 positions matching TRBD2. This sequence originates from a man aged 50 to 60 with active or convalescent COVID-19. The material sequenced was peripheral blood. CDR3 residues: CASSPALASTGELFF. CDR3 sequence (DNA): TGTGCCAGCAGTCCGGCACTAGCGAGTACCGGGGAGCTGTTTTTT.